This TCR beta chain comes out of a study of T cell responses to AZD1222 COVID-19 vaccine. General study findings and limits: There were mostly white British donors and more females than males, and clonal diversity was possibly underestimated. Researchers took repertoire samples only after the peak T cell response had come. Just a handful of people given AZD1222 tested seropositive at baseline. Vaccine-associated CD4 TCRs spanned spike, dominant at 160-218 and 743-854.

Data came from immunoSEQ multiplex PCR; TCRdb stores just in-frame clones and leaves some out. The table includes 110,000 to 150,000 clones, just under 95% detected once. The table lists this clone with a count of one. What it recognizes is unknown. This CDR3 region has 15 residues. Germline CDR1 reads SGHRS; CDR2 reads YFSETQ. The ends were cut back, 1 base at V and 5 bases at J, with 12 bases in the middle. This sequence originates from an adult in good health. The chain links TRBV5-1 to TRBJ2-2; D is unclear. The material sequenced was peripheral blood, taken on day 0 of AZD1222 vaccination. This chain's CDR3 is CASSLSASRTGELFF. CDR3 in DNA: TGCGCCAGCAGCTTGTCCGCATCAAGGACCGGGGAGCTGTTTTTT.